These T cell receptor beta chains were read from a single sample in a study of cytomegalovirus exposure and HLA in healthy donors. The repertoire was sequenced with immunoSEQ multiplex PCR; TCRdb's copy has only in-frame clones and lacks some. The repertoire holds approximately 170,000 clones, around 80% seen once, with about 2.4% in the top ten. Input material: PBMCs. The receptors stem from a male donor in good health and CMV-seronegative. Each CDR3 is given with its conserved first and last residue. D genes are given only for firm matches. The size entry is marked missing in some rows and otherwise reads once, few, many or a size class.

. TRBJ2-2 . TRBV5-5 CASSFTRGRNTGELFF TGTGCCAGCAGCTTTACCAGGGGTAGGAACACCGGGGAGCTGTTTTTT
. TRBJ1-3 . TRBV6-5 CASSYSITGRVNTIYF TGTGCCAGCAGTTACTCGATCACAGGGAGGGTGAACACCATATATTTT
TRBD2 TRBJ2-1 . TRBV18 CASSPPGGRGHEQFF TGTGCCAGCTCACCACCTGGCGGGAGAGGGCATGAGCAGTTCTTC
TRBD2 TRBJ2-2 . TRBV5-1 CASSLAATRGGPGELFF TGCGCCAGCAGCTTGGCGGCTACGCGGGGGGGCCCCGGGGAGCTGTTTTTT
. TRBJ1-4 . TRBV10-3 CAISEPPDEKLFF TGTGCCATCAGTGAACCCCCGGATGAAAAACTGTTTTTT
TRBD2 TRBJ2-7 few TRBV28 CASSHNLGAGALEEQYF TGTGCCAGCAGTCATAATCTGGGAGCGGGGGCCCTTGAAGAGCAGTACTTC
. TRBJ1-5 few TRBV30 CAWAGGSQPQHF TGTGCCTGGGCCGGGGGGAGCCAGCCCCAGCATTTT
TRBD2 TRBJ2-7 . TRBV7-9 CASSSGGVVDSSYEQYF TGTGCCAGCAGCTCGGGGGGGGTCGTGGACAGCTCCTACGAGCAGTACTTC
TRBD1 TRBJ2-7 . TRBV9 CASSVGHRGYEQYF TGTGCCAGCAGCGTAGGCCACAGGGGCTACGAGCAGTACTTC
TRBD1 TRBJ1-4 . TRBV19 CASSIHLRQGLGF TGTGCCAGTAGTATACACCTAAGACAGGGTCTGGGCTTT
. TRBJ2-1 . TRBV5-6 CASWTVTGRYNEQFF TGTGCCAGTTGGACTGTGACGGGCAGATACAATGAGCAGTTCTTC
. TRBJ2-6 . TRBV6-1 CASSGRGQRSGANVLTF TGTGCCAGCAGTGGCCGGGGACAACGCTCTGGGGCCAACGTCCTGACTTTC
TRBD2 TRBJ2-3 . TRBV2 CASIVRGGTDTQYF TGTGCCAGCATAGTGCGGGGGGGCACCGATACGCAGTATTTT
. TRBJ2-7 . TRBV9 CASSKLEASEQYF TGTGCCAGCAGCAAACTTGAGGCGTCCGAGCAGTACTTC
. TRBJ2-1 once TRBV5-3 CARSQRQDQYNEQFF TGTGCCAGAAGCCAGAGACAGGATCAATACAATGAGCAGTTCTTC
TRBD2 TRBJ2-1 once TRBV7-2 CASSLQGASASGSYEQFF TGTGCCAGCAGCTTACAGGGGGCATCGGCTAGCGGGAGCTATGAGCAGTTCTTC
. TRBJ1-1 . TRBV19 CASSSIQAPNTEAFF TGTGCCAGTAGTTCCATACAGGCCCCAAACACTGAAGCTTTCTTT
TRBD2 TRBJ2-2 . TRBV19 CASSYRLAVSGGELFF TGTGCCAGTAGCTACCGGCTAGCGGTCTCGGGGGGGGAGCTGTTTTTT
TRBD2 TRBJ2-3 . TRBV19 CASSKGLAGNTDTQYF TGTGCCAGTAGTAAAGGACTAGCGGGTAACACAGATACGCAGTATTTT
TRBD2 TRBJ2-1 . TRBV19 CASSLAGGRGEQFF TGTGCCAGTAGTTTAGCGGGGGGGCGAGGTGAGCAGTTCTTC
TRBD2 TRBJ2-3 . TRBV27 CASSYLAGRGPTDTQYF TGTGCCAGCAGTTACCTAGCGGGGAGGGGACCCACAGATACGCAGTATTTT
. TRBJ2-1 . TRBV27 CASRADGLAAYNEQFF TGTGCCAGCAGAGCAGACGGATTAGCGGCCTACAATGAGCAGTTCTTC
. TRBJ2-3 . TRBV29-1 CSVQDRMGFGGASTDTQYF TGCAGCGTCCAGGACAGGATGGGATTTGGCGGGGCTAGCACAGATACGCAGTATTTT
TRBD1 TRBJ2-7 . TRBV19 CASRLSGQGSEEQYF TGTGCCAGTAGGCTTTCGGGACAGGGATCGGAAGAGCAGTACTTC
TRBD1 TRBJ2-1 . TRBV5-1 CASSVGQGDEQFF TGCGCCAGCAGCGTAGGACAGGGAGATGAGCAGTTCTTC
. TRBJ2-7 . TRBV19 CASSINGAYEQYF TGTGCCAGTAGTATAAACGGGGCCTACGAGCAGTACTTC
TRBD2 TRBJ2-1 . TRBV19 CASSMSPLTSGMVGTHNEQFF TGTGCCAGTAGTATGTCTCCCTTGACTAGCGGGATGGTTGGGACCCACAATGAGCAGTTCTTC
. TRBJ1-1 . TRBV27 CASSGGGNTEAFF TGTGCCAGCTCGGGGGGCGGGAACACTGAAGCTTTCTTT
. TRBJ1-2 . TRBV5-1 CASSFGGSQPKLYGYTF TGCGCCAGCAGCTTTGGCGGGTCCCAACCAAAACTCTATGGCTACACCTTC
. TRBJ2-2 . TRBV30 CAWSISTGELFF TGTGCCTGGAGTATTAGTACCGGGGAGCTGTTTTTT
. TRBJ2-7 few TRBV6-1 CASSEGGGGNYEQYF TGTGCCAGCAGTGAAGGGGGGGGCGGGAACTACGAGCAGTACTTC
. TRBJ2-7 . TRBV7-2 CASSMTPYEQYF TGTGCCAGCAGCATGACACCCTACGAGCAGTACTTC
. TRBJ2-3 . TRBV9 CASSSLQLERGDTQYF TGTGCCAGCAGCTCCCTACAACTAGAGAGAGGAGATACGCAGTATTTT
. TRBJ2-1 . TRBV23-1 CASSLWDFPIPYNEQFF TGCGCCAGCAGCTTATGGGACTTCCCGATTCCCTACAATGAGCAGTTCTTC
. TRBJ1-2 . TRBV7-2 CASSLGPREGYGYTF TGTGCCAGCAGCTTAGGCCCCAGGGAGGGCTATGGCTACACCTTC
. TRBJ1-2 . TRBV5-4 CASSFRTYREGYPF TGTGCCAGCAGCTTCCGAACCTACAGGGAAGGCTACCCCTTC
. TRBJ2-1 . TRBV10-3 CAISELRYHEQFF TGTGCCATCAGTGAGCTACGTTACCATGAGCAGTTCTTC
. TRBJ2-2 few TRBV6-1 CASSEDGANTGELFF TGTGCCAGCAGTGAAGACGGGGCGAACACCGGGGAGCTGTTTTTT
TRBD2 TRBJ2-7 . TRBV6-1 CASSELAGSSYEQYF TGTGCCAGCAGTGAACTAGCGGGGAGCTCCTACGAGCAGTACTTC
. TRBJ2-2 . TRBV6-6 CASSTGSGHYTGELFF TGTGCCAGCAGTACGGGGTCGGGACACTACACCGGGGAGCTGTTTTTT
. TRBJ1-1 . TRBV7-9 CASSLDWREAFF TGTGCCAGCAGCTTAGACTGGCGGGAGGCTTTCTTT
. TRBJ2-1 . TRBV9 CASSASGNNEQFF TGTGCCAGCAGCGCTTCAGGGAACAATGAGCAGTTCTTC
. TRBJ2-1 once TRBV27 CASSELGGPAYNEQFF TGTGCCAGCAGTGAACTGGGGGGGCCCGCCTACAATGAGCAGTTCTTC
TRBD1 TRBJ1-2 . TRBV30 CAGYLQGLPNYGYTF TGTGCCGGTTATCTACAGGGGCTCCCTAACTATGGCTACACCTTC
. TRBJ1-2 . TRBV7-8 CASSYDSNYGYTF TGTGCCAGCAGCTACGACAGTAACTATGGCTACACCTTC
. TRBJ1-1 few TRBV6-5 CASRPGKTNTEAFF TGTGCCAGCAGACCCGGGAAGACGAACACTGAAGCTTTCTTT
TRBD1 TRBJ2-7 . TRBV27 CASSDRAFYEQYF TGTGCCAGCAGTGACAGGGCTTTCTACGAGCAGTACTTC
. TRBJ2-1 . TRBV6-1 CASSGGPWNEQFF TGTGCCAGCAGTGGGGGGCCGTGGAATGAGCAGTTCTTC
TRBD1 TRBJ1-1 few TRBV2 CASSGTGMFTEAFF TGTGCCAGCAGCGGGACAGGGATGTTCACTGAAGCTTTCTTT
TRBD2 TRBJ2-1 . TRBV27 CASRRVPGLAGGSRNEQFF TGTGCCAGCAGGCGGGTCCCGGGACTAGCGGGGGGGAGTCGCAATGAGCAGTTCTTC
TRBD1 TRBJ2-1 once TRBV5-4 CAIRTPGTVNEQFF TGTGCCATCCGGACACCGGGGACAGTCAATGAGCAGTTCTTC
TRBD1 TRBJ1-4 . TRBV28 CASSLRGTGNVANEKLFF TGTGCCAGCAGTTTACGCGGGACAGGGAACGTGGCTAATGAAAAACTGTTTTTT
. TRBJ2-7 . TRBV19 CASSPLEAVYEQYF TGTGCCAGTAGCCCCCTAGAAGCCGTCTACGAGCAGTACTTC
TRBD2 TRBJ2-3 . TRBV6-4 CASSDSGGGLANTQYF TGTGCCAGCAGTGACTCGGGAGGGGGACTAGCAAATACGCAGTATTTT
. TRBJ2-2 . TRBV6-4 CASSLGGTGELFF TGTGCCAGCAGTCTAGGTGGCACCGGGGAGCTGTTTTTT